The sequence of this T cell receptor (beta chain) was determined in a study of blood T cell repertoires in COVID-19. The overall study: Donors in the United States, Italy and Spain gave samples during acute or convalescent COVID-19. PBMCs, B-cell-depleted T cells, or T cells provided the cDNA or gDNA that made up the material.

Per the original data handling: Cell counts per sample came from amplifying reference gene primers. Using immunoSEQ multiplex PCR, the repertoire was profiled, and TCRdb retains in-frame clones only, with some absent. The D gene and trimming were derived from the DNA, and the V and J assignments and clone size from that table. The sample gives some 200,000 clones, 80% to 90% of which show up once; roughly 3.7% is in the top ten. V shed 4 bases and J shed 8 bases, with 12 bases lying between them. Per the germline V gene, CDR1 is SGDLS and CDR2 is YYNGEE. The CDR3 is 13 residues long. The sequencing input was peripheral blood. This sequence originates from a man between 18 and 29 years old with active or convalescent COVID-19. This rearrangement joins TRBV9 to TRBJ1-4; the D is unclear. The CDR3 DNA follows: TGTGCCAGCAGCTCCCCGTTTGTCGAAAAACTGTTTTTT. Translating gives CASSSPFVEKLFF.